This T cell receptor beta chain was captured by sequencing in a study of blood T cells in healthy people across ages (dated by TCRdb to about 2015). With regard to the full study: In model experiments, template switching captured about one uniquely barcoded TCR beta cDNA molecule for every two T cells. Using deep sequencing normalized with unique cDNA molecular identifiers, the study measured how TCR beta repertoire diversity changes with age. Donors were grouped into four age groups: young (average about 15 years), middle-aged (39), aged (roughly 67) and long-lived (approximately 82). Using the same blood draw, the study looked at two additional independent replicas of 1 million unique cDNA reads for two donors, one aged 18 to 29 and the other aged 80 or older.

As for this clonotype: Its specific antigen is unknown. Base qualities are missing; no much larger clone stands one base away.

The library was built by means of 5' RACE. TCRdb lists the instrument as Illumina HiSeq 2500. A second 7 to 11 cycle PCR used a sample-barcoded 5' primer and a J-beta primer mix. A unique molecular identifier was introduced onto each TCR beta cDNA molecule by a template-switch 5' adaptor carrying 12 random nucleotides. At least 2.5 million CDR3-containing paired-end reads were obtained from each sample. All of the RNA was converted into first-strand cDNA using the Mint cDNA synthesis kit, with a TRBC-specific oligonucleotide serving as the primer. Following uracil-DNA glycosylase treatment, all cDNA underwent a first 18-cycle PCR with the universal primers M1SS and BC2_uni_R. The authors' analysis ran thus. Normalization of each sample was performed by random selection of 1 million high-quality reads, each carrying a distinct molecular identifier. Instead of being binned into consensus sequences, reads with shared molecular identifiers were discarded. MiTCR, run with a Q25 quality threshold and the strictest error-elimination algorithm, handled CDR3 identification, clonotype clustering and error correction. Lower-bound total TCR beta diversity was estimated with a nonparametric unseen species model using Euler transformation. TCRdb ran its own pipeline on the public reads, namely fastp trimming at Q25 and MiXCR clone calling, and kept in-frame beta chains. Duplicate CDR3 protein sequences are folded into a single record with the most common DNA and genes. What appears here as the V and J calls and clone size reflects TCRdb's work, not the paper's. Within this sample are 1 million or so distinct CDR3 sequences, with 20% to 25% of them counted one time only. 0.65% to 0.95% of the sample is taken by the ten largest.

Reading from cysteine to phenylalanine, the CDR3 counts 19 amino acids. Only CDR3 DNA is held: 57 bases, read in frame from base 1. The junction shows trimming of 3 bases on V and 0 bases on J, plus 22 bases between the germline ends. The germline V gene encodes CDR1 SGDLS and CDR2 YYNGEE. Donors were 39 systemically healthy Caucasian individuals from Russia aged roughly 6 to 95 years. Each donor gave about 9.2 milliliters of peripheral blood, drawn into EDTA-treated Vacutainer tubes. Ficoll-Paque density-gradient centrifugation was used to isolate PBMCs, with at least 6.5 million per sample. Trizol reagent was used to extract total RNA from the PBMCs, yielding at least 5 micrograms per sample. Naive CD45RAhigh/CD27high T cell percentages were measured by flow cytometry on a PBMC aliquot from every donor. The paper's findings and limits, for the study overall: Compared with the aged group, the long-lived group had more naive CD4+ T cells, fewer expanded clones and increased TCR diversity, a pattern suggesting age selection. Because the CMV infection status of the donors was unknown, age-related changes in expanded clonotypes may potentially have been confounded. Observed TCR beta diversity per million T cells fell roughly linearly with age, and a significant reduction was already apparent by age around 40. Observed TCR beta diversity correlated strongly with the percentage of naive T cells measured by flow cytometry. Bulk unsorted PBMC profiling prevented conclusive comparison of naive and antigen-experienced compartments. Estimates of total diversity from one million sequenced T cells were regarded as lower bounds and underestimates.

This sample was also put to use in a study of T cells of mothers and their children. As the second publication notes: Nine systemically healthy Caucasian individuals served as donors, namely three mothers together with their six children. cDNA synthesis consumed the entire amount of extracted RNA, loaded at 1.5 ug RNA in each 15 ul reaction. In the second PCR, sample barcodes and 2-4 random nucleotides were introduced via the M1S primer. Over 8 million TCR beta CDR3 reads were obtained for each mother, and 2.5 million to 3 million reads were obtained for each child. TCR recombination output is similarly shaped by thymic selection in related and unrelated pairs, with a minor effect exerted by inherited differences. Normalized repertoire overlap was always slightly but never significantly higher in related than unrelated mother-child pairs. No persistent microchimeric T cell clones were detected, at a sensitivity of roughly 100 clones per million clonotypes. Deep NGS was used in the study to compare the TCR beta repertoires of mothers and children and to look for features that separate related mother-child pairs from unrelated individuals. The mean age was 40 +/- 4 years for the mothers and around 11 +/- 4 years for the children. After adapter ligation with NEBNext reagents, the libraries were sequenced on Illumina HiSeq 2000 with 100+100 nt paired-end reads. To prevent cross-contamination, the mother and child libraries were prepared one month apart and sequenced in separate runs. Between roughly 500,000 and 2,000,000 distinct TCR beta clonotypes were identified per donor. Naive TCR beta clonotypes were estimated from low-frequency clonotypes matched to each donor's FACS-determined naive share, without sorting.

This TCR was sampled from a girl aged 2 to 10 in good health. Sequenced input: blood. The rearrangement joined TRBV9 to TRBJ2-1; TRBD2 could be the D gene, as 5 bases match. In nucleotides, the sequence is TGTGCCAGCAGCGCGCTCCAGGAGAAGTTAGGAGGCTCCTACAATGAGCAGTTCTTC. Its protein reads: CASSALQEKLGGSYNEQFF.